Listed below are T cell receptor beta chains from one sample, sequenced in a study of blood T cells in healthy people across ages. TCRdb recomputed calls from the 5' RACE reads with MiXCR, one row per CDR3 protein. Among approximately 690,000 distinct CDR3 sequences listed, roughly 41% were seen once. The sample consisted of blood. All receptors come from a man older than 75 in good health. Each CDR3 is given without its conserved first and last residue. Fields, in order: CDR3 length, V gene, J gene, CDR3 protein.

>15|TRBV7-3|TRBJ2-1
ASSTGTGGRSYNEQF
>16|TRBV4-2|TRBJ1-3
ASSQHTGGQSSGNTIY
>12|TRBV6-1|TRBJ1-6
ATLAGPDNSPLH
>13|TRBV28|TRBJ2-3
ASSSGSDLGDTQY
>14|TRBV30|TRBJ2-5
AWSVVRTSGGETQY
>11|TRBV24-1|TRBJ2-3
AASDWRGDTQY
>12|TRBV4-2|TRBJ2-4
ASSQERHVGIQY
>10|TRBV29-1|TRBJ2-1
SVEGHPDEQF
>12|TRBV7-2|TRBJ2-1
ASSTRRRLDEQF
>13|TRBV5-1|TRBJ2-1
ASSSPGSSYKEQF
>14|TRBV6-5|TRBJ1-1
ASSPDRGPGNTEAF
>12|TRBV5-1|TRBJ2-1
ASSLGQLYNEQF
>14|TRBV7-2|TRBJ2-5
ASSLQTRGGLNEQY
>14|TRBV7-2|TRBJ1-3
ASRRGSISTGNTIY
>12|TRBV20-1|TRBJ1-2
SASGQVSAYGYT
>13|TRBV20-1|TRBJ2-7
SARGGRGARYEQY
>13|TRBV6-2/TRBV6-3|TRBJ2-3
ASSYWGGSTDTQY
>14|TRBV7-2|TRBJ2-3
ASSLAGSIPLETQY
>15|TRBV7-8|TRBJ2-3
ASSLDVRDTRTDTQY
>13|TRBV14|TRBJ2-7
ASSQDWGTHYEQY
>13|TRBV4-2|TRBJ2-4
ASSQGQEGDDIQY
>13|TRBV7-2|TRBJ2-4
ASSLIQGAKNIQY
>15|TRBV3-1|TRBJ2-5
ASSRQARGGTQETQY
>14|TRBV6-5|TRBJ2-1
ASRSRLAGGNNEQF
>10|TRBV6-5|TRBJ1-1
ASRWGDTEAF
>14|TRBV4-3|TRBJ1-2
ASSQDFGQANYGYT
>12|TRBV6-6|TRBJ2-4
ASREEVAKNIQY
>11|TRBV6-5|.
ASSRGQGDEQY
>15|TRBV5-1|TRBJ2-1
ASSVPTGTGGLDEQF
>14|TRBV5-5|TRBJ2-3
ASSLGTGGGTDTQY
>13|TRBV12-3/TRBV12-4|TRBJ2-3
ASSLGLDRTDTQY
>12|TRBV7-6|TRBJ1-1
ASSPQEMNTEAF
>14|TRBV27|TRBJ2-1
ASSLSGGGAYNEQF
>16|TRBV24-1|TRBJ2-6
ATSDLSGGVEGANVLT
>11|TRBV3-1|TRBJ1-2
ASTPTSNYGYT
>13|TRBV18|TRBJ2-1
ASSPPGSRYNEQF
>14|TRBV13|TRBJ1-5
ASSLRRGSRNQPQH
>14|TRBV4-2|TRBJ2-1
ASSPWTSETYNEQF
>13|TRBV6-2/TRBV6-3|TRBJ2-3
ASSYSRGLADTQY
>15|TRBV7-2|TRBJ2-3
ASQGSGGAGGTDTQY
>13|TRBV6-5|TRBJ2-5
ASSTTVVGVETQY
>13|TRBV4-2|TRBJ2-7
ASSQELDASREQY
>11|TRBV27|TRBJ2-1
ASSLPAVTEQF
>13|TRBV7-9|TRBJ2-1
ASSRFAGSYNEQF
>13|TRBV12-3/TRBV12-4|.
ASSLNRGPYNEQY
>11|TRBV6-4|TRBJ1-1
ASSVDANTEAF
>12|TRBV29-1|TRBJ2-2
SVVGQGNTGELF
>12|TRBV20-1|TRBJ2-1
SASKTGAYNEQF
>12|TRBV19|TRBJ2-5
ASNKQGALETQY
>11|TRBV5-1|TRBJ2-3
ASSPSDTDTQY
>14|TRBV1|TRBJ1-2
TSSHRWTFYNYGYT
>14|TRBV20-1|TRBJ2-1
SARSLLGEAGNEQF